This TCR beta chain was recovered during a study of blood T cell repertoires in COVID-19. As for the study in general: Sites across the United States, Italy and Spain contributed samples from acute and convalescent COVID-19. PBMCs, B-cell-depleted T cells, or T cells provided the cDNA or gDNA that made up the material.

Authors' data handling: Researchers report that nucleated cell counts were estimated from reference gene primer amplification. Sequencing used immunoSEQ multiplex PCR; TCRdb keeps in-frame clones, though not all of them. D and trimming come from the DNA, and the V and J calls and clone size come from that table. The sample shows about 130,000 clones, 77% of them seen only once. Germline lookup yields CDR1 MNHEY and CDR2 SMNVEV (reference sequence). The length of the CDR3 is 16 residues. The germline V and J ends were trimmed by 2 bases and 6 bases, with 17 bases remaining between them. Sequencing used peripheral blood. The V gene is TRBV27, the J gene TRBJ1-5, with D possibly being TRBD1 (5 bases). This receptor was identified in a man of 80 years or more with acute or convalescent COVID-19. CDR3 bases: TGTGCCAGCAGTTTAGGTGGTGGGCAGGGCGGTCAGCCCCAGCATTTT. Translated, it gives CASSLGGGQGGQPQHF.